This TCR beta chain comes out of a study of blood T cells in healthy people across ages. Study-wide findings and caveats: Roughly linearly, TCR beta diversity per million T cells fell as age increased.

Using a J-beta primer mix together with a sample-barcoded 5' primer, a second PCR was run for about 6 to 12 cycles. MiXCR was run by TCRdb on the 5' RACE reads, yielding one entry per CDR3 protein. The repertoire includes around 790,000 distinct CDR3 sequences, around 45% of them detected once, and about 21% sits in the top ten. This clonotype occurred a few times. Its antigen remains unknown. The CDR3 consists of 16 residues. The V segment lost 3 bases and the J segment 6 bases; nucleotides outside the gene matches: 9. This rearrangement joins TRBV12-3 or TRBV12-4 to TRBJ2-7, with TRBD1 matching over 12 bases. Material for sequencing was blood. This clonotype was obtained from a man between 60 and 70 years old in good health. The DNA for the CDR3 is TGTGCCAGCAGTTTTAACCCGGGACAGGGGGCCTCCGAGCAGTACTTC. Translating it yields CASSFNPGQGASEQYF.